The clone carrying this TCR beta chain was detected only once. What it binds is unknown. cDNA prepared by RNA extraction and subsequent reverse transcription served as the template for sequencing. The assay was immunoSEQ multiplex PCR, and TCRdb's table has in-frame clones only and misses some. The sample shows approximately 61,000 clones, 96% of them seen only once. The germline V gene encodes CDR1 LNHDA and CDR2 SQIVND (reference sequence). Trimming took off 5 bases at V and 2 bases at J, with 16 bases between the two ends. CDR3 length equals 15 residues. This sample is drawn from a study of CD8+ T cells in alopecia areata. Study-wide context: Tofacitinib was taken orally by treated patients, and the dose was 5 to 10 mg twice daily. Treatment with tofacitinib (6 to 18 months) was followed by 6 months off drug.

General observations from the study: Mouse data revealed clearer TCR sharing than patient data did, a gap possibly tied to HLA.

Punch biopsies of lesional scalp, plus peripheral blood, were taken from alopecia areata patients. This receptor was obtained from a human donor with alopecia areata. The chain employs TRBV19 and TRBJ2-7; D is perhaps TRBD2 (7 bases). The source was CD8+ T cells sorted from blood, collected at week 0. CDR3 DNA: TGTGCCAGTAGTCTATCCTACGGGGGGCCCTACGAGCAGTACTTC. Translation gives CASSLSYGGPYEQYF.